The 9 T cell receptor beta chains listed next were all sequenced from one sample in a study of identical twins. Each CDR3 protein is one row after TCRdb ran MiXCR on the 5' RACE reads. The profile covers some 760,000 distinct CDR3 sequences, with about 20% appearing a single time and roughly 13% taken by the ten largest. The sample also formed part of further work on T cells expressing NK-cell markers.

Sample: PBMCs. Receptors originate from a young woman in good health.

There are a few counts of this clonotype. This sequence joins TRBV20-1 and TRBJ2-3; the match to TRBD2 covers 12 bases. CDR3 length: 15 residues. The germline CDR1 and CDR2 sequences are DFQATT and SNEGSKA (reference sequence). Trimming cost V 2 bases and J 4 bases; bases outside gene matches: 4. The CDR3 loop reads CSARPRTSGADTQYF. CDR3 DNA: TGCAGTGCTAGACCGCGGACTAGCGGGGCAGATACGCAGTATTTT.

V and J are TRBV29-1 and TRBJ2-1; the match to TRBD2 covers 7 bases. Germline assignment: CDR1 SQVTM and CDR2 ANQGSEA. V lost 6 bases to trimming and J lost 15 bases; unmatched junction nucleotides: 8. There are 10 residues in the CDR3. The CDR3 spells CSVVTSNTFF. The CDR3 DNA reads as TGCAGCGTCGTGACTAGCAACACGTTCTTC.

This chain connects TRBV5-5 to TRBJ1-5, with D hard to call. CDR3 length: 13 residues. Trimming left V 4 bases short and J 5 bases short, with 10 bases between. Germline V gene sequence: CDR1 SGHKS, CDR2 YYEKEE (reference sequence). The DNA of the CDR3 is TGTGCCAGCAGCCTCCAACAAGATCAGCCCCAGCATTTT. Translating gives CASSLQQDQPQHF.

In this sample, this clonotype turned up many times. CDR3 residues: CASTLTGGSGVQYF. The CDR3 bases are TGTGCCAGCACCTTAACGGGGGGGAGTGGAGTGCAGTACTTC. J is TRBJ2-7 and V is TRBV25-1, with 8 bases matching TRBD2. The CDR3 contains 14 residues. V lost 7 bases, J lost 9 bases, and 14 bases stayed unmatched. The germline CDR1 and CDR2 sequences are MGHDK and SYGVNS.

This clonotype came up a few times. The rearrangement uses TRBV11-1 and TRBJ2-1; D remains ambiguous. This CDR3 has 15 residues. The V and J ends lost 4 bases and 0 bases respectively, with 10 bases between them. Germline V CDR1 and CDR2: SGHAT, FQDESV (reference sequence). This CDR3 reads CASSSVSYSYNEQFF. CDR3 DNA sequence: TGTGCCAGCAGCTCGGTTAGCTACTCCTACAATGAGCAGTTCTTC. The variable domain in full, with the rest retrieved from reference TRBV11-1 and TRBJ2-1, is EAEVAQSPRYKITEKSQAVAFWCDPISGHATLYWYRQILGQGPELLVQFQDESVVDDSQLPKDRFSAERLKGVDSTLKIQPAELGDSAMYLCASSSVSYSYNEQFFGPGTRLTVL.

The chain couples TRBV19 to TRBJ2-3; D unresolved. Germline assignment: CDR1 LNHDA and CDR2 SQIVND (reference sequence). The CDR3 is 13 amino acids. V gave up 6 bases and J gave up 2 bases, with 9 bases separating them. The CDR3 DNA reads as TGTGCCAGTAGGAACAGCGCCACAGATACGCAGTATTTT. Translation gives CASRNSATDTQYF. The complete variable domain, with remaining parts taken from reference TRBV19 and TRBJ2-3, reads DGGITQSPKYLFRKEGQNVTLSCEQNLNHDAMYWYRQDPGQGLRLIYYSQIVNDFQKGDIAEGYSVSREKKESFPLTVTSAQKNPTAFYLCASRNSATDTQYFGPGTRLTVL.

The chain links TRBV20-1 to TRBJ1-2; D perhaps matches TRBD1 (6 bases). Trimming removed 3 bases from V and 9 bases from J, with 14 bases in between. The germline V gene has CDR1 DFQATT and CDR2 SNEGSKA (reference sequence). This CDR3 is built from 12 residues. The CDR3 DNA reads TGCAGTGCTAGGGCCCCGGGGGCGAGCTACACCTTC. Its protein is CSARAPGASYTF.

The chain has TRBV20-1 and TRBJ2-1; D perhaps matches TRBD2 (6 bases). Germline values: CDR1 DFQATT, CDR2 SNEGSKA (reference sequence). This CDR3 spans 14 amino acids. Trimming shortened V by 1 base and J by 6 bases, and 13 bases separated the two germline ends. The CDR3 region has the DNA TGCAGTGCTAGAGTCGTTAACGGGGGCAATGAGCAGTTCTTC. This translates into CSARVVNGGNEQFF.

This clonotype has at least ten counts. This chain uses TRBV12-3 or TRBV12-4 with TRBJ1-1; D might be TRBD1 (5 bases). Trimming stripped 4 bases from V and 5 bases from J, with 14 bases between. The CDR3 is 14 amino acids. The CDR3 sequence: CASSSGGSWTEAFF. For the CDR3, the DNA is TGTGCCAGCAGTTCTGGGGGAAGCTGGACTGAAGCTTTCTTT.